A single sample gave rise to the 21 T cell receptor beta chains below, sequenced in a study of graft-versus-host responses after intestinal transplantation. Clones were sequenced by immunoSEQ multiplex PCR, and TCRdb holds only the in-frame ones, with some missing. The sample has 19,000 or so clones; about 89% are singletons. The sequences come from PBMCs, collected 220 to 240 days after intestinal transplant. These TCRs come from a human patient who received an intestinal transplant, so some T cells may come from the graft donor.

J is TRBJ2-1 and V is TRBV11-2; weak D call: TRBD1 (6 bases). This CDR3 spans 13 amino acids. V lost 5 bases and J 4 bases, leaving 9 bases between the germline ends. Germline CDR1 reads SGHAT; CDR2 reads FQNNGV. As DNA, the CDR3 is TGTGCCAGCAGCCCAGGGGCGTACAATGAGCAGTTCTTC. It specifies CASSPGAYNEQFF.

The V gene is TRBV7-9, the J gene TRBJ2-5; D is perhaps TRBD2 (6 bases). This CDR3 has 15 residues. The V end lost 6 bases, the J end lost 0 bases, and 14 bases lay between the germline ends. Per germline, CDR1 SEHNR and CDR2 FQNEAQ (reference sequence). For the CDR3, the DNA is TGTGCCAGCAGTACGACGACTAGGTACCAAGAGACCCAGTACTTC. Protein product: CASSTTTRYQETQYF.

The rearrangement uses TRBV19 and TRBJ2-3; TRBD2 matches 9 bases. With 2 bases clipped from V and 3 bases from J, the junction kept 6 bases outside the gene matches. The CDR3 runs 16 residues. Germline lookup yields CDR1 LNHDA and CDR2 SQIVND (reference sequence). The CDR3 region has the DNA TGTGCCAGTAGTATATCGAGCGGGGGGTTTACAGATACGCAGTATTTT. It translates to CASSISSGGFTDTQYF.

The chain uses TRBV11-2 and TRBJ2-2, with TRBD2 as a possible D gene (5 bases). V lost 1 base and J lost 5, with 11 bases in between. This CDR3 region has 15 residues. Germline CDR1 reads SGHAT; CDR2 reads FQNNGV. The DNA of the CDR3 is TGTGCCAGCAGCTTAGGAGGGATTGGAACCGGGGAGCTGTTTTTT. Encoded protein: CASSLGGIGTGELFF.

The chain links TRBV7-9 to TRBJ1-1, with D possibly matching TRBD1 (5 bases). V lost 6 bases and J 1 base, leaving 12 bases between the germline ends. Germline assignment: CDR1 SEHNR and CDR2 FQNEAQ (reference sequence). This CDR3 has 14 residues. CDR3 in DNA: TGTGCCAGCAGTCCTAACGGGGGGAACACTGAAGCTTTCTTT. Protein: CASSPNGGNTEAFF.

In regard to this clone: This sample includes further DNA sequences coding for the same CDR3. The gene calls are TRBV27 and TRBJ1-1; 8 bases align to TRBD1. With V trimmed by 5 bases and J by 0 bases, 8 bases remained unmatched. Germline-derived CDR1 and CDR2 are MNHEY and SMNVEV (reference sequence). The length of the CDR3 is 16 residues. The CDR3 DNA is TGTGCCAGCAGTAGCGGACAGGGCATCATGAACACTGAAGCTTTCTTT. It translates to CASSSGQGIMNTEAFF.

The CDR3 loop reads CASSRAGLAGNEQFF. In DNA, the CDR3 is TGTGCCAGCAGCCGGGCGGGACTAGCAGGTAATGAGCAGTTCTTC. The rearrangement links TRBV6-1 to TRBJ2-1, with TRBD2 identical over 9 bases. Per the germline V gene, CDR1 is MNHNS and CDR2 is SASEGT. With V trimmed by 6 bases and J by 7 bases, 10 bases remained unmatched. The CDR3 totals 15 residues.

This clone was seen a single time. This chain connects TRBV10-1 to TRBJ1-2; 12 nucleotides align to TRBD1. The V segment lost 3 bases and the J segment 8 bases; nucleotides outside the gene matches: 1. The CDR3 sequence is 13 residues long. Germline-derived CDR1 and CDR2 are WNHNN and SYGVQD (reference sequence). This CDR3 reads CASSDGTGGGYTF. The CDR3, as DNA: TGCGCCAGCAGTGATGGGACAGGGGGCGGCTACACCTTC.

This clone was recorded a few times. The CDR3 nucleotides read TGTGCCAGCAGTTTATCCCCCCAGGCCGGGGAGCTGTTTTTT. Encoded protein: CASSLSPQAGELFF. This chain joins TRBV27 and TRBJ2-2, with D uncertain. There are 14 residues in the CDR3. The V end lost 0 bases, the J end lost 6 bases, and 8 bases lay between the germline ends. CDR1 MNHEY and CDR2 SMNVEV come from the germline V gene (reference sequence).

This clone was observed a single time. The rearrangement links TRBV7-6 to TRBJ2-2; 9 bases align to TRBD2. Germline V gene sequence: CDR1 SGHVS, CDR2 FNYEAQ. Unmatched junction bases numbered 14, after V lost 2 bases and J lost 4 bases. The CDR3 length is 19 residues. In DNA form, the CDR3 reads TGTGCCAGCAGCTTAACATCCCACAAGGCAGCGGGGGGCACCGGGGAGCTGTTTTTT. Protein: CASSLTSHKAAGGTGELFF.

The V gene is TRBV15, the J gene TRBJ2-3, with D hard to call. The V gene lost 5 bases and the J gene lost 4 bases, with 16 bases spanning the gap. The CDR3 spans 15 residues. CDR1 and CDR2 (germline): LNHNV, YYDKDF (reference sequence). This CDR3 reads CATSQTRTLADTQYF. CDR3 DNA sequence: TGTGCCACCAGCCAGACTCGCACGTTGGCAGATACGCAGTATTTT.

V and J are TRBV19 and TRBJ2-3; TRBD1 matches at 8 bases. The CDR3 sequence is 15 residues long. V shed 3 bases and J 1 base; nucleotides not matched to a gene: 3. The germline V gene encodes CDR1 LNHDA and CDR2 SQIVND (reference sequence). The CDR3: CASSMQGARTDTQYF. The CDR3 DNA follows: TGTGCCAGTAGTATGCAGGGGGCCCGCACAGATACGCAGTATTTT.

V gene TRBV5-6 combines with J gene TRBJ2-7; no clear D. V was trimmed by 1 base and J by 9 bases, leaving 17 bases between them. Germline CDR1 reads SGHDT; CDR2 reads YYEEEE. The CDR3 has 14 amino acids. CDR3: CASSLRALTVRQYF. The CDR3 region has the DNA TGTGCCAGCAGCTTGCGGGCTTTGACGGTAAGGCAGTACTTC.

This clone has a handful of counts. This rearrangement joins TRBV25-1 to TRBJ2-7; the D gene is possibly TRBD2 (6 bases). Looked up from germline, CDR1 is MGHDK and CDR2 is SYGVNS. The V and J ends lost 1 base and 7 bases respectively, with 17 bases between them. The CDR3 spans 15 residues. The CDR3 loop reads CASSEFLGGRGEQYF. CDR3 sequence (DNA): TGTGCCAGCAGTGAATTCTTGGGTGGGCGGGGAGAGCAGTACTTC.

The chain carries TRBV6-1 and TRBJ1-6, with no clear D. V was cut by 1 base and J by 7 bases, with 11 bases left in between. This CDR3 contains 15 residues. Germline CDR1 MNHNS, CDR2 SASEGT. The CDR3 spells CASSEEVGSNSPLHF. CDR3 bases: TGTGCCAGCAGTGAAGAGGTCGGCTCAAATTCACCCCTCCACTTT.

The rearrangement uses TRBV5-4 and TRBJ2-3; 12 bases are a match to TRBD2. The CDR3 contains 15 residues. The germline gives CDR1 SGHNT, CDR2 YYREEE (reference sequence). J lost 3 bases, V lost 4 bases, and 3 bases had no gene match. CDR3 nucleotides: TGTGCCAGCAGCAAAGGGACTAGCGGGACAGATACGCAGTATTTT. It specifies CASSKGTSGTDTQYF.

The chain is built from TRBV11-2 and TRBJ2-6; D remains ambiguous. The germline CDR1 and CDR2 sequences are SGHAT and FQNNGV. V was shortened by 4 bases and J by 5 bases, with 24 bases between the two germline ends. This CDR3 contains 19 residues. CDR3 loop: CASSSTLTKQQSRANVLTF. CDR3 nucleotides: TGTGCCAGCAGCTCGACCCTAACAAAGCAACAAAGTCGGGCCAACGTCCTGACTTTC.

The chain has TRBV25-1 and TRBJ2-5; D is unclear. Trimming pared 2 bases from V and 5 bases from J, leaving 9 bases between. Germline CDR1 and CDR2: MGHDK and SYGVNS. The length of the CDR3 is 13 residues. The CDR3 loop is CASSEGFGETQYF. CDR3 DNA sequence: TGTGCCAGCAGTGAAGGGTTCGGGGAGACCCAGTACTTC.

CDR3 sequence reads: CASSTDGKLFF. CDR3 bases: TGTGCCAGCAGTACCGACGGAAAACTGTTTTTT. The chain is built from TRBV6-6 and TRBJ1-4; D gene uncertain. Trimming stripped 5 bases from V and 10 bases from J, with 8 bases between. The CDR3 contains 11 residues. Germline V gene lookup returns CDR1 MNHNY and CDR2 SVGAGI (reference sequence).

The J gene is TRBJ1-4, the V gene TRBV5-1; TRBD1 agrees at 7 bases. Trimming at V came to 4 bases and at J to 3 bases, leaving 3 bases not matched to a gene. The CDR3 totals 14 residues. Germline CDR1 SGHRS, CDR2 YFSETQ. Here the CDR3 reads CASSIGTANEKLFF. In nucleotides, the CDR3 is TGCGCCAGCAGCATCGGGACAGCTAATGAAAAACTGTTTTTT.

The chain links TRBV5-1 to TRBJ2-5; TRBD1 might be the D (6 bases). V lost 4 bases and J lost 5, with 21 bases in between. The CDR3 length is 16 residues. CDR1 SGHRS and CDR2 YFSETQ come from the germline V gene. The CDR3 protein is CASSADWGHITETQYF. The CDR3 nucleotides are TGCGCCAGCAGCGCGGACTGGGGGCACATTACGGAGACCCAGTACTTC.